This TCR beta chain was recovered during a study of control samples from healthy donors and cancer patients (dated by TCRdb to 2018 to 2020). A single count supports this clone. The clone's antigen remains unknown. Base qualities are missing; no much larger clone stands one base away. Library preparation employed the immunoSEQ multiplex PCR assay. This immuneACCESS table, as held by TCRdb, lists in-frame sequences with V and J called but not all clones. Of the missing ones, under half trace to an unresolved V gene in checked studies; the others have no known cause. This sample lists around 99,000 clones; approximately 90% were detected once. Under 4.5% of the sample belongs to the ten largest clones. Taken from cysteine to phenylalanine, the CDR3 has 15 residues. CDR3 DNA only is kept here, 45 bases in frame from base 1. Taken from the germline V gene, the CDR1 and CDR2 loops are MNHNS and SASEGT. V lost 3 bases and J lost 7 bases; the stretch between them is 16 bases long.

This chain joins TRBV6-1 to TRBJ2-1; TRBD2 might be the D gene, on 7 matching bases. This receptor was taken from a human donor in good health. The donor label of this sample is uncertain. The sample was blood. The DNA sequence is given as TGTGCCAGCAGTGACGTGGGGGGGCCGCGAAATGAGCAGTTCTTC. It is translated as CASSDVGGPRNEQFF.